This T cell receptor beta chain is drawn from a study of shared clonotypes between healthy human individuals. CDR1 is SGHTA and CDR2 is FQGNSA in the germline V gene. The CDR3 extends over 14 amino acids. V was trimmed by 1 base and J by 6 bases, leaving 13 bases between them. Data came from immunoSEQ multiplex PCR; TCRdb stores just in-frame clones and leaves some out. Of 900,000 to 1,200,000 clones in the sample, about 80% are singletons; the top ten hold roughly 0.62%. Study results and limitations: Rarefaction indicated that sorted-subset sequencing remained incomplete although depth was large. Clonotype sharing among donors likely depends on sequencing depth.

This clone was detected only a few times. The target antigen is unknown. The donors, all of them Caucasian adults, lived in Nashville, Tennessee. Investigators divided CD4+ cells into CD45RA+ naive and CD45RA-negative memory subsets. Sequenced input: memory CD4+ T cells from PBMCs. Subset noted: CD45RA-negative fraction. This sequence joins TRBV7-2 and TRBJ2-7, with D possibly called TRBD1 or TRBD2 (6 bases each). The receptor was isolated from a man aged 18 to 35 in good health. Some clones in this sample may be carry-over from other donors' samples. This CDR3 is CASSLVLGGREQYF. CDR3 coding DNA: TGTGCCAGCAGCTTAGTTTTGGGGGGCCGCGAGCAGTACTTC.